This TCR beta chain was retrieved from a study of shared clonotypes between healthy human individuals. About the research overall: Two women and a few men aged 18 to 49 made up the donors. Notes on the study in general: Shared clonotypes across all four donors exceeded non-shared ones in generation probability.

Germline V lookup: CDR1 SNHLY, CDR2 FYNNEI. This CDR3 is 14 amino acids long. J lost 5 bases, V lost 8 bases, and 9 bases had no gene match. Remarks on this clone: The target antigen is unknown.

Terminally differentiated effector memory CD45RA+ cells were excluded by CCR7 positive selection of CD45RO-negative cells. The donors were adults (healthy and HIV-negative) with no recent acute infections or vaccinations. Using immunoSEQ multiplex PCR, the repertoire was profiled, and TCRdb retains in-frame clones only, with some absent. The sample yields around 2.1 million clones, 85% to 95% seen once. The chain links TRBV2 to TRBJ1-1; 9 nucleotides match TRBD1. This receptor was taken from a man younger than 35 in good health. Some clones in this sample may be carry-over from other donors' samples. The sample taken for sequencing was naive CD8+ T cells from PBMCs. In nucleotides, the CDR3 is TGTGCCAGCCTCCCCGGGACAGGGTGGACTGAAGCTTTCTTT. Protein sequence: CASLPGTGWTEAFF.